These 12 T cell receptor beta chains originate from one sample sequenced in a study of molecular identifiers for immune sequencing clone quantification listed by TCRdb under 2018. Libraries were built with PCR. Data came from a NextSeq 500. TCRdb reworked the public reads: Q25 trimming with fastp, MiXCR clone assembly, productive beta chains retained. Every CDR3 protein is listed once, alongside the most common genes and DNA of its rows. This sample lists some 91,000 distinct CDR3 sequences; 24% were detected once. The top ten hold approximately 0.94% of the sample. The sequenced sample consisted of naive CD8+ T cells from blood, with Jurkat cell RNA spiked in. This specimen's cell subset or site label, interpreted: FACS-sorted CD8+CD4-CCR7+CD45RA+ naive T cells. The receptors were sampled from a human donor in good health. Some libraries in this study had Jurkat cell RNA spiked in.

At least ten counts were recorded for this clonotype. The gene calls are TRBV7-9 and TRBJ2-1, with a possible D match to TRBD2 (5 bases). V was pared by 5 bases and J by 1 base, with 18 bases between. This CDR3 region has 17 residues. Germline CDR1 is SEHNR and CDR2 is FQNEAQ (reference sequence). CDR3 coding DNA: TGTGCCAGCAGCCAGGACTGGGGAGCCGGTTCCTACAATGAGCAGTTCTTC. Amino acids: CASSQDWGAGSYNEQFF.

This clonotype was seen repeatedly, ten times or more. Here the CDR3 DNA reads TGTGCCAGCAGCTTAACGGCTAGCGGGAGCTACGAGCAGTACTTC. It translates to CASSLTASGSYEQYF. The rearrangement links TRBV11-2 to TRBJ2-7, with 10 bases that match TRBD2. The J segment lost 3 bases and the V segment lost 2 bases, leaving 4 bases of the junction unmatched. The CDR3 loop spans 15 amino acids. Germline lookup yields CDR1 SGHAT and CDR2 FQNNGV.

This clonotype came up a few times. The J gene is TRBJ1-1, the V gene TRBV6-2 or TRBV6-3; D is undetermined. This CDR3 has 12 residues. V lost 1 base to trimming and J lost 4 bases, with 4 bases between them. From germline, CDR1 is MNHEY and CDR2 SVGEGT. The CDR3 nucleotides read TGTGCCAGCAGTTACTGGAGCACTGAAGCTTTCTTT. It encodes CASSYWSTEAFF.

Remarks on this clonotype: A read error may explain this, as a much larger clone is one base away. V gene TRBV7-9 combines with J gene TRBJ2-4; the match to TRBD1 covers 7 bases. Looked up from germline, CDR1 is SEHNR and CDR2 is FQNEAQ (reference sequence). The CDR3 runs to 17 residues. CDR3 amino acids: CGSSVRDSHLAKNIQYF. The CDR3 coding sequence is TGTGGCAGCAGCGTCCGGGACAGTCATCTAGCCAAAAACATTCAGTACTTC.

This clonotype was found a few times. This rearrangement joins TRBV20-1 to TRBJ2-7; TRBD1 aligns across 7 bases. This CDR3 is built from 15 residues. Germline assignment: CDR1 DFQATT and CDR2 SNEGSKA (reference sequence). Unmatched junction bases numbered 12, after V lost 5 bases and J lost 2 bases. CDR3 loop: CSAARNRDSTYEQYF. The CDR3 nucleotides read TGCAGTGCTGCCAGGAACCGGGACAGCACCTACGAGCAGTACTTC.

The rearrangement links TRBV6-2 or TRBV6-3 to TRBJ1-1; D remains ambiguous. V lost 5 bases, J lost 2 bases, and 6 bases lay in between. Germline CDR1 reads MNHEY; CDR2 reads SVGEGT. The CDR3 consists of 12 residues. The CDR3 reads CASSAYNTEAFF. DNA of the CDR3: TGTGCCAGCAGTGCATACAACACTGAAGCTTTCTTT.

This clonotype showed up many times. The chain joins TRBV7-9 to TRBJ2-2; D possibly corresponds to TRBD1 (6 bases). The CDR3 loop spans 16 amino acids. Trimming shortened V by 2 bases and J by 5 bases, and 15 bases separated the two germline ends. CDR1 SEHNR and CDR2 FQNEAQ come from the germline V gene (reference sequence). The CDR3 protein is CASSLSPQGYTGELFF. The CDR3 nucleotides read TGTGCCAGCAGCTTATCACCACAGGGTTATACCGGGGAGCTGTTTTTT.

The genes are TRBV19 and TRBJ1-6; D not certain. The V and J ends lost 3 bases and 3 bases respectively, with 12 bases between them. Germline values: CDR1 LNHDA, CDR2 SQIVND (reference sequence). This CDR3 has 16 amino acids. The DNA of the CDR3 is TGTGCCAGTAGTATCTCTCCATATAACTATAATTCACCCCTCCACTTT. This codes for CASSISPYNYNSPLHF.

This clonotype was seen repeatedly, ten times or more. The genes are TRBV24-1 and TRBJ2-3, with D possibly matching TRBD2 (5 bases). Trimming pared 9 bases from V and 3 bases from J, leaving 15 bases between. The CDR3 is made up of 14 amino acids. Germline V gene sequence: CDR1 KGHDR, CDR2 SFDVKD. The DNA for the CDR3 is TGTGCCACCGCTTCGGGGTTGGGGACAGATACGCAGTATTTT. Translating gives CATASGLGTDTQYF.

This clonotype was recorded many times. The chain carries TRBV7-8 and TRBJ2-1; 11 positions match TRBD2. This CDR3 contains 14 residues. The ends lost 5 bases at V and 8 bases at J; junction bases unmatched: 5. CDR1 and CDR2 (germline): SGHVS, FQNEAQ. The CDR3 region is CASSTGTSGDEQFF. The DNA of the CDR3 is TGTGCCAGCAGCACCGGGACTAGCGGCGATGAGCAGTTCTTC.

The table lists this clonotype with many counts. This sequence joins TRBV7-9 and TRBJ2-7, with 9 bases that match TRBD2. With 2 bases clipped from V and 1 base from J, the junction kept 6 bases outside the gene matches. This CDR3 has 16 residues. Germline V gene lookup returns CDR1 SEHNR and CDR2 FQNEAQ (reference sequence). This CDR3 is CASSLSRSGGSYEQYF. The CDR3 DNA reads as TGTGCCAGCAGCTTATCTCGTAGCGGGGGTTCCTACGAGCAGTACTTC.

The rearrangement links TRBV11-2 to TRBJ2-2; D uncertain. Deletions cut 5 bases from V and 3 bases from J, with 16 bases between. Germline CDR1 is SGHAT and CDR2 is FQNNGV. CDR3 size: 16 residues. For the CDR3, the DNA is TGTGCCAGCAGCCGGGTCCCAGGCAGCGACACCGGGGAGCTGTTTTTT. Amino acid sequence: CASSRVPGSDTGELFF.